This T cell receptor (beta chain) was captured by sequencing in a study of T-cell reconstitution after alpha-beta-depleted transplantation in children. This clonotype was found many times. Molecular barcoding with unique molecular identifiers was used for the TCRbeta library. TCRdb redid the calling of the PCR reads with MiXCR, one entry per CDR3 protein. The sample comprises 150,000 to 250,000 distinct CDR3 sequences, 6.3% of which are singletons, and roughly 4.5% rests with the top ten. V lost 2 bases, J lost 2 bases, and 9 bases lay in between. The CDR3 is 15 amino acids. The sequencing used PBMCs, collected before TCRalphabeta/CD19-depleted stem cell transplant. This receptor was taken from a girl under three years old with combined immunodeficiency, due to receive a stem cell transplant. This rearrangement joins TRBV12-3 or TRBV12-4 to TRBJ2-2; D gene uncertain. The CDR3: CASSLSSPNTGELFF. The CDR3 coding sequence is TGTGCCAGCAGTTTAAGTAGCCCTAACACCGGGGAGCTGTTTTTT.